These 16 T cell receptor beta chains originate from one sample sequenced in a study of T cell changes during pregnancy in multiple sclerosis. The data were produced by immunoSEQ multiplex PCR, yet TCRdb's version contains in-frame clones alone and is incomplete. The sample has tens of thousands of clones, 92% seen once. The source was peripheral blood, collected in the first trimester of pregnancy. These receptors originate from a female donor with multiple sclerosis, enrolled in a pregnancy study.

This chain uses TRBV6-5 with TRBJ1-1; D remains ambiguous. V lost 2 bases to trimming and J lost 7 bases, with 8 bases between them. The CDR3 extends over 12 amino acids. Germline CDR1 and CDR2: MNHEY and SVGAGI. CDR3: CASSYGPDEAFF. For the CDR3, the DNA is TGTGCCAGCAGTTACGGGCCGGATGAAGCTTTCTTT.

The chain is built from TRBV9 and TRBJ2-3; 9 bases agree with TRBD2. CDR1 is SGDLS and CDR2 is YYNGEE in the germline V gene. The CDR3 runs to 16 residues. Trimming took 0 bases from V and 3 from J; bases not matched to a gene: 5. CDR3 sequence reads: CASSVAGGRVTDTQYF. The CDR3 DNA sequence: TGTGCCAGCAGCGTAGCGGGCGGGAGGGTAACAGATACGCAGTATTTT. The variable domain in full, completed from reference TRBV9 and TRBJ2-3, reads DSGVTQTPKHLITATGQRVTLRCSPRSGDLSVYWYQQSLDQGLQFLIQYYNGEERAKGNILERFSAQQFPDLHSELNLSSLELGDSALYFCASSVAGGRVTDTQYFGPGTRLTVL.

The rearrangement links TRBV6-5 to TRBJ2-7; TRBD1 matches at 7 bases. V was clipped by 0 bases and J by 4 bases; unmatched bases: 6. Germline values: CDR1 MNHEY, CDR2 SVGAGI. The CDR3 covers 15 residues. DNA for the CDR3: TGTGCCAGCAGTTACTCCCCGAGGACAGGTTACGAGCAGTACTTC. Translated: CASSYSPRTGYEQYF.

The chain uses TRBV4-2 and TRBJ2-1; D is ambiguous. V was shortened by 0 bases and J by 1 base, with 7 bases between the two germline ends. Germline V gene lookup returns CDR1 LGHNA and CDR2 YNFKEQ. The CDR3 has 15 residues. The CDR3 DNA is TGTGCCAGCAGCCAAGACTATCCTTCCTACAATGAGCAGTTCTTC. It encodes CASSQDYPSYNEQFF.

This clone was counted only a few times. The chain links TRBV12-5 to TRBJ1-1, with D possibly being TRBD1 (5 bases). Germline loops: CDR1 LGHNT, CDR2 FRNRAP. CDR3 length equals 10 residues. Trimming took 2 bases from V and 10 from J, leaving 5 bases between them. The CDR3 bases are TGTGCTAGTGGTTTGAGGGGAGCTTTCTTT. It specifies CASGLRGAFF.

The genes are TRBV9 and TRBJ1-1; a possible D gene is TRBD1 (5 bases). The CDR3 extends over 15 amino acids. V was pared by 0 bases and J by 1 base, with 10 bases between. Per germline, CDR1 SGDLS and CDR2 YYNGEE. CDR3 nucleotides: TGTGCCAGCAGCGTAGTCCAAGGGGCGAACACTGAAGCTTTCTTT. Protein: CASSVVQGANTEAFF.

This clone was counted between two and nine times. The chain is built from TRBV6-4 and TRBJ2-1; 7 nucleotides agree with TRBD2. Germline V gene data show CDR1 as MRHNA and CDR2 as SNTAGT. The CDR3 sequence is 13 residues long. The V and J ends lost 8 bases and 7 bases, in that order; junction bases with no gene match: 8. CDR3 protein: CASGAGAVNEQFF. CDR3 coding DNA: TGTGCCAGCGGCGCGGGAGCGGTAAATGAGCAGTTCTTC.

This CDR3 is CASSLSPTSGNNEQFF. The CDR3 bases are TGTGCCAGCAGCTTATCCCCGACTAGCGGAAACAATGAGCAGTTCTTC. V and J are TRBV7-6 and TRBJ2-1; 9 bases are shared with TRBD2. Germline-derived CDR1 and CDR2 are SGHVS and FNYEAQ. V was pared by 2 bases and J by 5 bases, with 7 bases of the junction left unmatched. The CDR3 consists of 16 residues.

The CDR3 DNA reads as TGTGCCAGCAGTGAAGGGGCGGGTACCCCCTACGAGCAGTACTTC. Translation gives CASSEGAGTPYEQYF. The chain employs TRBV6-1 and TRBJ2-7; a possible D gene is TRBD2 (5 bases). The CDR3 is 15 amino acids. Trimming removed 1 base at V and 2 bases at J, with 12 bases between. Germline values: CDR1 MNHNS, CDR2 SASEGT.

J is TRBJ2-5 and V is TRBV7-2; D is unclear. The CDR3 is 13 residues long. Trimming removed 4 bases from V and 5 bases from J, with 11 bases in between. CDR1 is SGHTA, CDR2 FQGNSA, per germline. CDR3 residues: CASSSPLSETQYF. The CDR3 coding sequence is TGTGCCAGCAGCTCCCCCCTGAGTGAGACCCAGTACTTC.

The chain couples TRBV7-3 to TRBJ2-2, with TRBD1 matching over 8 bases. Trimming at V came to 10 bases and at J to 1 base, leaving 5 bases not matched to a gene. Germline V gives CDR1 SGHTA, CDR2 FQGTGA. The CDR3 has 14 residues. CDR3 nucleotide sequence: TGTGCCACCGCCGGGACAGGGAACACCGGGGAGCTGTTTTTT. Its protein is CATAGTGNTGELFF.

This rearrangement joins TRBV25-1 to TRBJ1-4; the match to TRBD1 covers 7 bases. Germline assignment: CDR1 MGHDK and CDR2 SYGVNS. V gave up 6 bases and J gave up 6 bases; unmatched junction bases: 7. This CDR3 is 14 amino acids long. The CDR3 is CASSLQGTDEKLFF. The CDR3 nucleotides read TGTGCCAGCAGCTTACAGGGGACGGATGAAAAACTGTTTTTT.

In its sample, this clone was seen once. CDR3 sequence reads: CASSIGAAHNEKLFF. The CDR3 nucleotides are TGTGCCAGTAGTATAGGGGCAGCCCACAATGAAAAACTGTTTTTT. V usage is TRBV19 and J usage is TRBJ1-4; no definite D call. CDR1 and CDR2 from the germline V gene are LNHDA and SQIVND (reference sequence). CDR3 length: 15 amino acids. Deletions cut 1 base from V and 5 bases from J, with 11 bases between.

This clone was seen just once. The CDR3 sequence is CASSPSPADEQFF. CDR3 sequence (DNA): TGCGCCAGCAGCCCTTCCCCTGCGGATGAGCAGTTCTTC. The rearrangement joins TRBV4-1 to TRBJ2-1; D remains unclear. CDR3 size: 13 residues. V was shortened by 4 bases and J by 8 bases, with 12 bases between the two germline ends. Germline CDR1 and CDR2: MGHRA and YSYEKL.

The gene calls are TRBV5-4 and TRBJ2-2; 7 bases map to TRBD1. Trimming took 5 bases from V and 0 from J; bases not matched to a gene: 10. The CDR3 has 17 residues. From germline, CDR1 is SGHNT and CDR2 YYREEE (reference sequence). The CDR3 DNA reads TGTGCCAGCAGACAAGCCCGGGACAGCTCGAACACCGGGGAGCTGTTTTTT. It specifies CASRQARDSSNTGELFF.

V and J are TRBV7-9 and TRBJ1-2; D not resolved. This CDR3 is built from 15 residues. Germline CDR1 SEHNR, CDR2 FQNEAQ (reference sequence). The ends were cut back, 5 bases at V and 5 bases at J, with 18 bases in the middle. CDR3 loop: CASSNRQDPPYGYTF. The CDR3 DNA reads TGTGCCAGCAGCAACCGACAAGACCCGCCTTATGGCTACACCTTC.